One sample yielded the 29 T cell receptor beta chains listed below, sequenced in a study of cytomegalovirus exposure and HLA in healthy donors (dated 2017 in TCRdb). Library generation was performed with the immunoSEQ multiplex PCR assay. A mixture of 60 forward primers for TCR Vbeta segments and 13 reverse primers for TCR Jbeta segments was used in the multiplex PCR. Drawn from immuneACCESS, this table holds only the in-frame rearrangements with V and J called that TCRdb kept. Clones are partly lost; checked studies trace under half to an unresolved V gene and leave the rest unexplained. The sample table shows some 220,000 clones, and about 89% are seen once. The top ten clones comprise approximately 1% of the sample. Sequenced input: PBMCs. These TCRs come from a woman aged 18-30 years in good health and CMV-seronegative.

The rearrangement uses TRBV9 and TRBJ2-1, with D tentatively TRBD2 (5 bases). In germline, CDR1 is SGDLS, CDR2 YYNGEE. The V end lost 0 bases, the J end lost 4 bases, and 14 bases lay between the germline ends. The CDR3 length is 16 residues. This chain's CDR3 is CASSVAPSREYNEQFF. The DNA of the CDR3 is TGTGCCAGCAGCGTAGCTCCCTCGAGGGAGTACAATGAGCAGTTCTTC.

This clone was recorded only once. The V gene is TRBV4-1, the J gene TRBJ2-7; the D is unclear. V lost 0 bases and J 4 bases, leaving 10 bases between the germline ends. Germline assignment: CDR1 MGHRA and CDR2 YSYEKL. The CDR3 sequence is 14 residues long. In DNA, the CDR3 is TGCGCCAGCAGCCAAGATCGCTCAGGTTACGAGCAGTACTTC. Amino acid sequence: CASSQDRSGYEQYF.

The chain uses TRBV7-9 and TRBJ1-2; 12 nucleotides line up with TRBD1. Germline V lookup: CDR1 SEHNR, CDR2 FQNEAQ (reference sequence). The ends lost 0 bases at V and 8 bases at J; junction bases unmatched: 7. This CDR3 spans 16 amino acids. CDR3 amino acids: CASSLAPGQGAPGYTF. The CDR3 DNA reads as TGTGCCAGCAGCTTAGCACCGGGACAGGGGGCGCCAGGCTACACCTTC. Full variable domain (outside the CDR3, taken from reference TRBV7-9 and TRBJ1-2): DTGVSQNPRHKITKRGQNVTFRCDPISEHNRLYWYRQTLGQGPEFLTYFQNEAQLEKSRLLSDRFSAERPKGSFSTLEIQRTEQGDSAMYLCASSLAPGQGAPGYTFGSGTRLTVV.

This clone was seen just once. The V and J genes are TRBV4-2 and TRBJ1-1; D is unclear. This CDR3 comprises 13 residues. The germline gives CDR1 LGHNA, CDR2 YNFKEQ. Trimming took off 4 bases at V and 3 bases at J, with 9 bases between the two ends. The CDR3 spells CASSRTRDTEAFF. The DNA for the CDR3 is TGTGCCAGCAGCCGAACTCGGGACACTGAAGCTTTCTTT.

The chain couples TRBV7-6 to TRBJ2-3; 15 nucleotides agree with TRBD2. Germline V gene lookup returns CDR1 SGHVS and CDR2 FNYEAQ. J gave up 5 bases and V 5 bases, and 5 bases lay outside the gene matches. This CDR3 has 16 residues. This chain's CDR3 is CASSIGTSGGRDTQYF. The CDR3 DNA reads as TGTGCCAGCAGCATTGGGACTAGCGGGGGGCGAGATACGCAGTATTTT.

This sequence joins TRBV19 and TRBJ1-5; D is unclear. The CDR3 totals 15 residues. Per the germline V gene, CDR1 is LNHDA and CDR2 is SQIVND (reference sequence). V was pared by 4 bases and J by 6 bases, with 16 bases between. The CDR3 sequence is CASSNMNGVGQPQHF. The CDR3 DNA reads as TGTGCCAGTAGTAATATGAACGGAGTAGGTCAGCCCCAGCATTTT.

This clone was observed a few times. The chain recombines TRBV7-9 with TRBJ2-5, with a weak D call TRBD1 (6 bases). Trimming shortened V by 1 base and J by 1 base, and 16 bases separated the two germline ends. CDR1 SEHNR and CDR2 FQNEAQ come from the germline V gene (reference sequence). The CDR3 runs 17 residues. The CDR3 protein is CASSLGRGRTAQETQYF. CDR3 coding DNA: TGTGCCAGCAGCTTAGGTCGGGGAAGGACAGCCCAAGAGACCCAGTACTTC. Filled out from reference TRBV7-9 and TRBJ2-5, the complete variable domain reads DTGVSQNPRHKITKRGQNVTFRCDPISEHNRLYWYRQTLGQGPEFLTYFQNEAQLEKSRLLSDRFSAERPKGSFSTLEIQRTEQGDSAMYLCASSLGRGRTAQETQYFGPGTRLLVL.

The genes are TRBV19 and TRBJ2-2; D is uncertain. The CDR3 totals 13 residues. The germline V gene encodes CDR1 LNHDA and CDR2 SQIVND (reference sequence). The V gene lost 8 bases and the J gene lost 6 bases, with 13 bases spanning the gap. CDR3 nucleotide sequence: TGTGCCAGTCAACCCCCGAGCGCCGGGGAGCTGTTTTTT. Its translation is CASQPPSAGELFF.

J is TRBJ2-5 and V is TRBV19, with D perhaps TRBD2 (6 bases). The J call could be wrong; TRBJ2-7 is a better fit for the DNA end. CDR1 LNHDA and CDR2 SQIVND come from the germline V gene (reference sequence). This CDR3 is 12 amino acids long. CDR3 DNA sequence: TGTGCCTCGGCGGGGAACTCCTACGAGCAGTACTTC. Translation: CASAGNSYEQYF.

The gene calls are TRBV7-9 and TRBJ1-2; no clear D. This CDR3 spans 14 amino acids. Trimming removed 6 bases from V and 3 bases from J, with 14 bases in between. Germline V gene lookup returns CDR1 SEHNR and CDR2 FQNEAQ (reference sequence). The CDR3 sequence: CASRRDTEHYGYTF. The DNA for the CDR3 is TGTGCCAGCAGACGAGACACCGAGCACTATGGCTACACCTTC. Full variable domain (rest looked up from reference TRBV7-9 and TRBJ1-2): DTGVSQNPRHKITKRGQNVTFRCDPISEHNRLYWYRQTLGQGPEFLTYFQNEAQLEKSRLLSDRFSAERPKGSFSTLEIQRTEQGDSAMYLCASRRDTEHYGYTFGSGTRLTVV.

The chain recombines TRBV10-1 with TRBJ2-3, with a weak D call TRBD2 (5 bases). Germline assignment: CDR1 WNHNN and CDR2 SYGVQD (reference sequence). The CDR3 covers 13 residues. V was cut by 8 bases and J by 6 bases, with 15 bases left in between. CDR3 DNA sequence: TGCGCCAGCCGGTACGGGCCGGGGGATACGCAGTATTTT. Its translation: CASRYGPGDTQYF.

The chain links TRBV5-4 to TRBJ2-5; no clear D. The V gene's germline CDR1 is SGHNT and CDR2 YYREEE (reference sequence). This CDR3 is 13 amino acids long. V was clipped by 0 bases and J by 2 bases, with 5 bases between them. The CDR3 loop is CASSLVVQETQYF. Written as DNA, the CDR3 is TGTGCCAGCAGCTTGGTAGTTCAAGAGACCCAGTACTTC. Full variable domain (rest looked up from reference TRBV5-4 and TRBJ2-5): ETGVTQSPTHLIKTRGQQVTLRCSSQSGHNTVSWYQQALGQGPQFIFQYYREEENGRGNFPPRFSGLQFPNYSSELNVNALELDDSALYLCASSLVVQETQYFGPGTRLLVL.

V gene TRBV9 combines with J gene TRBJ2-3, with D maybe TRBD2 (5 bases). Trimming took off 2 bases at V and 6 bases at J, with 13 bases between the two ends. The CDR3 spans 14 residues. The germline V gene encodes CDR1 SGDLS and CDR2 YYNGEE. The CDR3 reads CASSVLALADTQYF. The CDR3 DNA reads TGTGCCAGCAGCGTTCTAGCTCTTGCGGATACGCAGTATTTT.

This chain connects TRBV19 to TRBJ2-3; 10 bases map to TRBD2. J was trimmed by 1 base and V by 5 bases; bases with no gene match: 6. The CDR3 has 16 amino acids. CDR1 LNHDA and CDR2 SQIVND come from the germline V gene (reference sequence). The CDR3 DNA sequence: TGTGCCAGTAGTGCGTCCACTAGCGGGGGCACAGATACGCAGTATTTT. This translates into CASSASTSGGTDTQYF.

The chain combines TRBV2 with TRBJ1-6; 7 nucleotides line up with TRBD1. V lost 2 bases and J lost 6; bases outside the gene matches: 4. The germline CDR1 and CDR2 sequences are SNHLY and FYNNEI. The CDR3 is made up of 15 amino acids. The CDR3 spells CASSESTGRNSPLHF. The CDR3 region has the DNA TGTGCCAGCAGTGAATCGACAGGGCGTAATTCACCCCTCCACTTT.

The chain joins TRBV5-4 to TRBJ2-7; no reliable D call. The CDR3 contains 12 residues. The V and J ends lost 5 bases and 0 bases respectively, with 6 bases between them. Germline CDR1 and CDR2: SGHNT and YYREEE (reference sequence). In nucleotides, the CDR3 is TGTGCCAGCAGATACGGCTCCTACGAGCAGTACTTC. This gives the protein CASRYGSYEQYF.

This clone was observed once. This chain links TRBV30 with TRBJ2-7, with 8 bases identical to TRBD2. The V gene end was trimmed by 0 bases and the J gene end by 1 base; junction bases not matched to a gene: 5. The CDR3 totals 15 residues. The germline gives CDR1 GTSNPN, CDR2 SVGIG (reference sequence). The CDR3 DNA reads as TGTGCCTGGAGTGTACAGGTAGCGGGGTCCTACGAGCAGTACTTC. Its translation: CAWSVQVAGSYEQYF.

On this clone itself: Its ends do not fully match the called genes, so a read error is possible. The chain joins TRBV7-9 to TRBJ2-5; TRBD1 aligns across 9 bases. The CDR3 spans 16 residues. CDR1 and CDR2 (germline): SEHNR, FQNEAQ (reference sequence). CDR3 in DNA: TGTTCCAGCAGCTTCGGGGCCGGGACAGGGAAAGAGACCCAGTACTTC. Protein product: CSSSFGAGTGKETQYF.

V is TRBV7-3 and J is TRBJ1-1, with D possibly TRBD1 on 6 matching bases. This CDR3 region has 13 residues. CDR1 and CDR2 from the germline V gene are SGHTA and FQGTGA. V dropped 6 bases and J dropped 6 bases, with 14 bases sitting between them. The chain's CDR3 is CASRRTAAAEAFF. CDR3 DNA sequence: TGTGCCAGCAGAAGGACAGCGGCGGCTGAAGCTTTCTTT.

This clone was detected once. The V call is TRBV4-1, the J call TRBJ2-5; no firm D call. The J call is uncertain, as TRBJ2-7 better fits the DNA end. The V gene's germline CDR1 is MGHRA and CDR2 YSYEKL. The CDR3 runs 13 residues. This CDR3 is CASSQLVSYEQYF. As DNA, the CDR3 is TGCGCCAGCAGCCAATTGGTCTCCTACGAGCAGTACTTC.

The V gene is TRBV5-6, the J gene TRBJ1-3, with D perhaps matching TRBD1 (5 bases). Germline V gives CDR1 SGHDT, CDR2 YYEEEE. The CDR3 runs to 13 residues. V lost 5 bases, J lost 1 base, and 7 bases lay in between. CDR3 amino acids: CASRAGSGNTIYF. The CDR3 DNA sequence: TGTGCCAGCAGGGCAGGGTCTGGAAACACCATATATTTT. Full variable domain (outside the CDR3, taken from reference TRBV5-6 and TRBJ1-3): DAGVTQSPTHLIKTRGQQVTLRCSPKSGHDTVSWYQQALGQGPQFIFQYYEEEERQRGNFPDRFSGHQFPNYSSELNVNALLLGDSALYLCASRAGSGNTIYFGEGSWLTVV.

This clone came up once. The chain couples TRBV7-2 to TRBJ2-3; TRBD2 might be the D (6 bases). The V and J ends lost 5 bases and 4 bases respectively, with 13 bases between them. The CDR3 length is 14 residues. Looked up from germline, CDR1 is SGHTA and CDR2 is FQGNSA. CDR3 protein: CASSRAGPADTQYF. The DNA of the CDR3 is TGTGCCAGCAGCCGCGCGGGACCGGCAGATACGCAGTATTTT.

The chain uses TRBV7-9 and TRBJ1-4; D uncertain. Germline-derived CDR1 and CDR2 are SEHNR and FQNEAQ (reference sequence). This CDR3 is built from 15 residues. The germline V and J ends were trimmed by 2 bases and 10 bases, with 17 bases remaining between them. CDR3 coding DNA: TGTGCCAGCAGCTTATTTATCGTCGGTGGAGGAAAACTGTTTTTT. Translated: CASSLFIVGGGKLFF.

The chain employs TRBV30 and TRBJ1-3, with D uncertain. The germline V gene encodes CDR1 GTSNPN and CDR2 SVGIG (reference sequence). This CDR3 region has 16 residues. Trimming removed 3 bases from V and 0 bases from J, with 15 bases in between. The chain's CDR3 is CAWRARKPFSGNTIYF. Written as DNA, the CDR3 is TGTGCCTGGAGGGCCAGAAAACCCTTCTCTGGAAACACCATATATTTT.

The V call is TRBV29-1, the J call TRBJ2-7; D might be TRBD2 (5 bases). The V gene lost 5 bases and the J gene lost 4 bases, with 18 bases spanning the gap. This CDR3 contains 14 residues. The germline gives CDR1 SQVTM, CDR2 ANQGSEA. CDR3 bases: TGCAGCGTTAGAGTGCGGGTTCCACCTTACGAGCAGTACTTC. It codes for CSVRVRVPPYEQYF.

This chain links TRBV4-1 with TRBJ2-2; 9 nucleotides line up with TRBD1. The CDR3 is 16 amino acids. Germline assignment: CDR1 MGHRA and CDR2 YSYEKL. V gave up 7 bases and J gave up 6 bases; unmatched junction bases: 12. The CDR3 reads CASNRPGQGRAGELFF. The CDR3 DNA reads as TGCGCCAGCAACCGACCGGGACAGGGACGTGCCGGGGAGCTGTTTTTT.

The chain carries TRBV4-3 and TRBJ1-5, with TRBD1 matching 7 bases. The germline CDR1 and CDR2 sequences are LGHNA and YSLEER. Unmatched junction bases numbered 5, after V lost 0 bases and J lost 6 bases. The CDR3 is 15 amino acids. The CDR3, as DNA: TGCGCCAGCAGCCAAGAGACAGGGTACGCTCAGCCCCAGCATTTT. Its protein product is CASSQETGYAQPQHF.

The chain is built from TRBV27 and TRBJ2-1; 7 bases line up with TRBD2. The V segment lost 2 bases and the J segment 4 bases; nucleotides outside the gene matches: 8. The CDR3 has 16 amino acids. CDR1 and CDR2 from the germline V gene are MNHEY and SMNVEV (reference sequence). CDR3 in amino acids: CASSLGVGGTYNEQFF. The DNA of the CDR3 is TGTGCCAGCAGTTTAGGTGTCGGGGGGACGTACAATGAGCAGTTCTTC.

The chain couples TRBV7-9 to TRBJ1-5; 8 positions match TRBD1. Unmatched junction bases numbered 2, after V lost 5 bases and J lost 2 bases. Germline assignment: CDR1 SEHNR and CDR2 FQNEAQ (reference sequence). This CDR3 contains 14 residues. The CDR3: CASSLGQGNQPQHF. The CDR3 coding sequence is TGTGCCAGCAGCCTGGGACAGGGCAATCAGCCCCAGCATTTT.